This T cell receptor beta chain was found in a study of shared clonotypes between healthy human individuals. Produced via immunoSEQ multiplex PCR; TCRdb's table is partial and in-frame only. The sample consists of over 2 million clones, 90% to 95% of them appearing once. Only Caucasian adults living in Nashville, Tennessee made up the donor group. V shed 4 bases and J shed 0 bases, with 13 bases lying between them. Germline CDR1 is MNHNS and CDR2 is SASEGT. The CDR3 consists of 15 residues. This receptor was taken from a man between 18 and 35 years old in good health. V usage is TRBV6-1 and J usage is TRBJ2-7, with D possibly TRBD1 on 5 matching bases. Sequencing was done on a sample of naive CD4+ T cells sorted from blood. Regarding subset: CD45RA+ positively selected. The CDR3 coding sequence is TGTGCCAGCAGTGCAGGACATCCGAGCTCCTACGAGCAGTACTTC. It codes for CASSAGHPSSYEQYF.